This T cell receptor beta chain came from a study of T-cell reconstitution after alpha-beta-depleted transplantation in children. This clonotype has ten or more counts. The junction had 8 bases not matched to a gene; V was cut back by 3 bases and J by 0 bases. CDR3 length: 18 amino acids. Researchers prepared the TCRbeta library using unique molecular identifiers, the study reports. One entry per CDR3 protein, called by TCRdb with MiXCR from the PCR reads. This sample has some 600,000 distinct CDR3 sequences; about 15% occur once, and the top ten carry under 1.2%. This TCR came from a human donor who donated a stem cell graft to a child with acute myeloid leukemia. The sample was PBMCs from the stem cell graft donor, taken from the stem cell graft. The chain carries TRBV12-3 or TRBV12-4 and TRBJ2-1; 10 nucleotides align to TRBD2. The CDR3 sequence: CASSFSSGGQGSYNEQFF. CDR3 nucleotides: TGTGCCAGCAGTTTTTCTAGCGGGGGCCAGGGCTCCTACAATGAGCAGTTCTTC.